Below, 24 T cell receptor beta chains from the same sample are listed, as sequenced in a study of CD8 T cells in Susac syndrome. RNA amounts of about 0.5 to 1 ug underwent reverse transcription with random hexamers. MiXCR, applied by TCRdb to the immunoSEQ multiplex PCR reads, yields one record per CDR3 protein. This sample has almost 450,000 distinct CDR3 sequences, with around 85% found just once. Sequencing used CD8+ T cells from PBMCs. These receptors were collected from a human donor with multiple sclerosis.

The CDR3 loop reads CASSVAPERNTIYF. In DNA, the CDR3 is TGTGCCAGCAGCGTAGCGCCCGAAAGAAACACCATATATTTT. V gene TRBV9 combines with J gene TRBJ1-3; D is ambiguous. CDR3 size: 14 residues. Germline lookup yields CDR1 SGDLS and CDR2 YYNGEE. The germline V and J ends were trimmed by 0 bases and 5 bases, with 9 bases remaining between them. The variable domain in full, completed from reference TRBV9 and TRBJ1-3, reads DSGVTQTPKHLITATGQRVTLRCSPRSGDLSVYWYQQSLDQGLQFLIQYYNGEERAKGNILERFSAQQFPDLHSELNLSSLELGDSALYFCASSVAPERNTIYFGEGSWLTVV.

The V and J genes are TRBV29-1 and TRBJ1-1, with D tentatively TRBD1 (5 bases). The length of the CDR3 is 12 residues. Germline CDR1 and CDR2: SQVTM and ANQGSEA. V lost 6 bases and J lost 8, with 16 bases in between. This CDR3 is CSVVSGHPEAFF. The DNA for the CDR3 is TGCAGCGTGGTAAGTGGACACCCAGAAGCTTTCTTT.

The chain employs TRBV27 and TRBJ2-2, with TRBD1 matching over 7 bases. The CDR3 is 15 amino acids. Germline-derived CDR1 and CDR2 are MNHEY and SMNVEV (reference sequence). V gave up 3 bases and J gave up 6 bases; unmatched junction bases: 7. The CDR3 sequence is CASSFSTGEPGELFF. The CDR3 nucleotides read TGTGCCAGCAGTTTCAGCACAGGGGAACCCGGGGAGCTGTTTTTT.

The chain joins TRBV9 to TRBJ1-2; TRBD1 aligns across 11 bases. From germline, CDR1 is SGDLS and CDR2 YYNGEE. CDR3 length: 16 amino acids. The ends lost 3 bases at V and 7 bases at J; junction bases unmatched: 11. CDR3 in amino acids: CASSAEPRTGGIGYTF. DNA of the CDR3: TGTGCCAGCAGCGCAGAGCCCCGGACAGGGGGCATTGGCTACACCTTC.

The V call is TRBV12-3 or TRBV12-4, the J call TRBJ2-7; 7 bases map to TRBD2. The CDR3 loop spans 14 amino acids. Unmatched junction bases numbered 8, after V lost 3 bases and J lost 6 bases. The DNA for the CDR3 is TGTGCCAGCAGTTTCCCCGGACTAGTTCGCGAGCAGTACTTC. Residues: CASSFPGLVREQYF.

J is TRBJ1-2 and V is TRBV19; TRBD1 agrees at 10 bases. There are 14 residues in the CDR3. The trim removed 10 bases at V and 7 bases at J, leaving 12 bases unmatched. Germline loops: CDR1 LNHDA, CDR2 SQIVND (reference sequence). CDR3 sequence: CAIKMTGGSVGYTF. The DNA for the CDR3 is TGTGCCATTAAGATGACAGGGGGCTCGGTTGGCTACACCTTC.

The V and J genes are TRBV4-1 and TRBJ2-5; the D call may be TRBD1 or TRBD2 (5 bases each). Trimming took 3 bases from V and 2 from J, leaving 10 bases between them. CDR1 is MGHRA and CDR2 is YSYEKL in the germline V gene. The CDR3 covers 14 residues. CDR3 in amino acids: CASSHTGQQETQYF. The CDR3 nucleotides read TGCGCCAGCAGCCATACGGGGCAGCAAGAGACCCAGTACTTC.

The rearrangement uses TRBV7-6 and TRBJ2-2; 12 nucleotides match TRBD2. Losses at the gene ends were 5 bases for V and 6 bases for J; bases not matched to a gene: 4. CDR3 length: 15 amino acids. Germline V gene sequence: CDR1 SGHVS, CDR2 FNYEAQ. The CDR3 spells CASSHLAGGAGELFF. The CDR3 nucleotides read TGTGCCAGCAGCCATCTAGCGGGGGGGGCCGGGGAGCTGTTTTTT.

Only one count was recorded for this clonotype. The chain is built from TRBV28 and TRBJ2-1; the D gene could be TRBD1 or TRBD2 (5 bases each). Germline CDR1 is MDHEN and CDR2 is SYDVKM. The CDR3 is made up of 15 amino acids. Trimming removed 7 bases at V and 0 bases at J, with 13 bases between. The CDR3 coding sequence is TGTGCCAGCAAAGCCGGGACGAGCTCCTACAATGAGCAGTTCTTC. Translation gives CASKAGTSSYNEQFF. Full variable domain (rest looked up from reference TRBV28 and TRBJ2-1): DVKVTQSSRYLVKRTGEKVFLECVQDMDHENMFWYRQDPGLGLRLIYFSYDVKMKEKGDIPEGYSVSREKKERFSLILESASTNQTSMYLCASKAGTSSYNEQFFGPGTRLTVL.

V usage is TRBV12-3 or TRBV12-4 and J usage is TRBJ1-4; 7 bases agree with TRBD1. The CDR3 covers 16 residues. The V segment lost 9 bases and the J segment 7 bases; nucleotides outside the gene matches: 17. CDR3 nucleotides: TGTGCCAGTAAACAGGGGAATGGAGAGGTTCGTGAAAAACTGTTTTTT. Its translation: CASKQGNGEVREKLFF.

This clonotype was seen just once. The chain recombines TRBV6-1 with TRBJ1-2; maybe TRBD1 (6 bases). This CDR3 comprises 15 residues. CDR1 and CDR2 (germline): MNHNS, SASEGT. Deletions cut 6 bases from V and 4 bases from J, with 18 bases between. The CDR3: CASSVNREGRYGYTF. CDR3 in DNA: TGTGCCAGCAGCGTCAACAGGGAAGGTCGCTATGGCTACACCTTC.

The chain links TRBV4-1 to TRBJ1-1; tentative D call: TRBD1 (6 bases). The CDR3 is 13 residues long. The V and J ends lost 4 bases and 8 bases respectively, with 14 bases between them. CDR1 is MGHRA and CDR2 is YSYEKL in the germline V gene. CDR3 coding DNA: TGCGCCAGCAGCCCGCTGACAGGCGAAGAAGCTTTCTTT. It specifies CASSPLTGEEAFF.

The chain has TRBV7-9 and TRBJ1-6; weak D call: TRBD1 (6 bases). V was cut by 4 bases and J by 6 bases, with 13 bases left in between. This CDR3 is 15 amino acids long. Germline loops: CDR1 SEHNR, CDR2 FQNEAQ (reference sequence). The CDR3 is CASSSGTTTNSPLHF. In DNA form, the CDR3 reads TGTGCCAGCAGCTCCGGGACAACGACTAATTCACCCCTCCACTTT.

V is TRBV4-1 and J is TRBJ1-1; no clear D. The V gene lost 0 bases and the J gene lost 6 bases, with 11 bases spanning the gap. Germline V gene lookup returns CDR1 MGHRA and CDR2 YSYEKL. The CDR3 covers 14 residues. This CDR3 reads CASSQEGVVPEAFF. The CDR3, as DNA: TGCGCCAGCAGCCAAGAAGGCGTAGTGCCTGAAGCTTTCTTT.

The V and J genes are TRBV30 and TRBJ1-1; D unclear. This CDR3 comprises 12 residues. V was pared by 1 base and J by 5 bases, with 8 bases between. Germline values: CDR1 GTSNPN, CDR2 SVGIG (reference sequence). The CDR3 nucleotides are TGTGCCTGGAGTGGGGGTTTAACTGAAGCTTTCTTT. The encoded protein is CAWSGGLTEAFF. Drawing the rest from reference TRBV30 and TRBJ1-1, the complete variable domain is SQTIHQWPATLVQPVGSPLSLECTVEGTSNPNLYWYRQAAGRGLQLLFYSVGIGQISSEVPQNLSASRPQDRQFILSSKKLLLSDSGFYLCAWSGGLTEAFFGQGTRLTVV.

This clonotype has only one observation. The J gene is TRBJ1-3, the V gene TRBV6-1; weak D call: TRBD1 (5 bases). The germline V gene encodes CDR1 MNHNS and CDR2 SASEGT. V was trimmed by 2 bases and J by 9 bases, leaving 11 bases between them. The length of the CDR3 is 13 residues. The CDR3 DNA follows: TGTGCCAGCAGTGAACGGGGGGGAGGCACCATATATTTT. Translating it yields CASSERGGGTIYF.

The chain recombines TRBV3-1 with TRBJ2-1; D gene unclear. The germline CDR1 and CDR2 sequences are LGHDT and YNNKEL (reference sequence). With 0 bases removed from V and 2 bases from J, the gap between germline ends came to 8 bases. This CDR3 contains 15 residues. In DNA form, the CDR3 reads TGTGCCAGCAGCCAAGATGTACTTCCCTACAATGAGCAGTTCTTC. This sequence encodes CASSQDVLPYNEQFF.

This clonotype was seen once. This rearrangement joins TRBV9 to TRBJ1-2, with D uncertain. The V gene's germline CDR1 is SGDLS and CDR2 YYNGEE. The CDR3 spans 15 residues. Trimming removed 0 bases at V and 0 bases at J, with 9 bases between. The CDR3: CASSVADGTNYGYTF. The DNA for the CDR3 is TGTGCCAGCAGCGTAGCTGACGGCACTAACTATGGCTACACCTTC.

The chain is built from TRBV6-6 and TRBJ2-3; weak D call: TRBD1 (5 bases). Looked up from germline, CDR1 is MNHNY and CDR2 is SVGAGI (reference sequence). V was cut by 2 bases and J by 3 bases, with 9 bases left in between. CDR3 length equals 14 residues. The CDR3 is CASSYDSQTDTQYF. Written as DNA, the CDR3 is TGTGCCAGCAGTTACGACAGTCAAACAGATACGCAGTATTTT.

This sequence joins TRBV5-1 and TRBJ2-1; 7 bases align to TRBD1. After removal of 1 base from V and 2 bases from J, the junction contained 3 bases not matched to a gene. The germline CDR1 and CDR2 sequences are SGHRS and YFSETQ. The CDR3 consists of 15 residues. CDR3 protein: CASSLIQGAYNEQFF. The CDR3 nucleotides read TGCGCCAGCAGCTTGATCCAGGGGGCCTACAATGAGCAGTTCTTC.

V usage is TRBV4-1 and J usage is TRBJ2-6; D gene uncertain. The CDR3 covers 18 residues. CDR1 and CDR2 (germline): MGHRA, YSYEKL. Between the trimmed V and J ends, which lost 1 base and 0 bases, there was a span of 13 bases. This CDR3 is CASSQVMTASSGANVLTF. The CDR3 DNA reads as TGCGCCAGCAGCCAAGTAATGACGGCATCCTCTGGGGCCAACGTCCTGACTTTC.

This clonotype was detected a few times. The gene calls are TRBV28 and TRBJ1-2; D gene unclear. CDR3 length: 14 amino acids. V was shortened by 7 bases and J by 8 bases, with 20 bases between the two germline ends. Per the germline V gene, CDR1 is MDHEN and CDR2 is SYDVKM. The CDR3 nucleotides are TGTGCCAGCACCAGAACGGGGAATGATGGAGGCTACACCTTC. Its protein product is CASTRTGNDGGYTF.

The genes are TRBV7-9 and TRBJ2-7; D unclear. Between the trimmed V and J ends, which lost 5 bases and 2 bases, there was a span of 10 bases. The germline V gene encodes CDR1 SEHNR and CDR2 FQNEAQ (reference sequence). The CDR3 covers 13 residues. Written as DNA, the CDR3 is TGTGCCAGCAGCAACTCGACGGCCTACGAGCAGTACTTC. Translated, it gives CASSNSTAYEQYF.

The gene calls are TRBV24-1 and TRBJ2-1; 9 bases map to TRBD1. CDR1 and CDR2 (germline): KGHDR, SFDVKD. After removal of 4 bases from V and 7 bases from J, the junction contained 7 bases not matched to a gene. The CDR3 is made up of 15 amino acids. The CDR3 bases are TGTGCCACCAGTGACCAGGGACAGGGTTGGAATGAGCAGTTCTTC. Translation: CATSDQGQGWNEQFF.